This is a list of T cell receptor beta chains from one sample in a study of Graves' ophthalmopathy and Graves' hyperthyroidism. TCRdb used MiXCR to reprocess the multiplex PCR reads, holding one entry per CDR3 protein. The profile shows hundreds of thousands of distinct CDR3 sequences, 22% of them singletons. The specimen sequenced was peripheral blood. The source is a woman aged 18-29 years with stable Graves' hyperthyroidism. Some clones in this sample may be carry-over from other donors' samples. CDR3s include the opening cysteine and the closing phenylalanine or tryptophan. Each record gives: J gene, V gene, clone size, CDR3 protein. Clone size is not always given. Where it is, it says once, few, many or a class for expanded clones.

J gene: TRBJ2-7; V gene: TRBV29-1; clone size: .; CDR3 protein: CSVVQGSIYEQYF
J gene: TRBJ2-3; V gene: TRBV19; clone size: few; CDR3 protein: CASRGLDTTDTQYF
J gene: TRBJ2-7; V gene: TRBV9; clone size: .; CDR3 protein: CASSVEPGNNYEQYF
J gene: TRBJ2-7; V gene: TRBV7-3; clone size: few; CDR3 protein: CASSLRQGPHPVPIRGHEQYF
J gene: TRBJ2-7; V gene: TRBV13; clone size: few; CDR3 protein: CASSIQTRQGSSYEQYF
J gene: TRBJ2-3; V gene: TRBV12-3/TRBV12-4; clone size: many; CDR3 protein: CASTVLPVADTQYF
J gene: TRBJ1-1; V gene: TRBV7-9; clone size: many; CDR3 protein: CASSPSNRVAEAFF
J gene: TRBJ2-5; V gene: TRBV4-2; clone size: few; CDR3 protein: CASSQDGTSQGETQYF
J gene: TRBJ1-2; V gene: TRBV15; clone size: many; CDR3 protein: CATSRDLAGYTF
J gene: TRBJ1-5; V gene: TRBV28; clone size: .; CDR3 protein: CATGDMGGGYSNQPQHF
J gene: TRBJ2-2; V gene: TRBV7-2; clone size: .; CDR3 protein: CASSPLSLAGELFF
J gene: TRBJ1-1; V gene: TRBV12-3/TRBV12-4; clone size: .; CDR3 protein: CASTLQGDTETFF
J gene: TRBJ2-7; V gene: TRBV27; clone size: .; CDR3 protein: CASSLYFGQGSYEQYF
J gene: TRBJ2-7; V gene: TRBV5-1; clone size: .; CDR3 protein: CASSLEGPGEQYF
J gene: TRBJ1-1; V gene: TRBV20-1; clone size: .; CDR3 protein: CSARAVRGGDTEAFF
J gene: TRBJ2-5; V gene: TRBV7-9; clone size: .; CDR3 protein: CASSWLGQHQETQYF
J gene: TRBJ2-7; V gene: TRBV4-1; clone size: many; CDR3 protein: CASSHYPGQGAYEQYF
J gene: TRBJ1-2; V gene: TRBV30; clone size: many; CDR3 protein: CAWRQGFGYGYTF
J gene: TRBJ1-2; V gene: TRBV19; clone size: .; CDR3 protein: CASSIQGHGYTF
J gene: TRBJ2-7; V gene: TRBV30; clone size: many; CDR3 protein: CAWGSQGSYEQYF
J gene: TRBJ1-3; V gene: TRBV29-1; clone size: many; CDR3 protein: CSVVQNSGNTIYF
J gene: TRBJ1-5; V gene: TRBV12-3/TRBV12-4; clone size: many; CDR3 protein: CASSLNRGSNQPQHF
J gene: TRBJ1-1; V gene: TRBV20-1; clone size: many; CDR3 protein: CSARLRPGDTEAFF
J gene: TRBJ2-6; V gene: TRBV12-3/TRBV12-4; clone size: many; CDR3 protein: CASSFLSVSGANVLTF
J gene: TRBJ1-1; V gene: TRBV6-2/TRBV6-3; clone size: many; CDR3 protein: CASSYAYRSEAFF
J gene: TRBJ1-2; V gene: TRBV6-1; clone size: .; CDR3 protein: CASRVDREGYGYTF
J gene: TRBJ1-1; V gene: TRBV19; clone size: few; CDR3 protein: CASSIGQGTEAFF
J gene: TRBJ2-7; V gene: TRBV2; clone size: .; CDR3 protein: CASSDSVGGYEQYF
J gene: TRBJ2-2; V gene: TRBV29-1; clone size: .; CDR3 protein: CSVEDQVSRELFF
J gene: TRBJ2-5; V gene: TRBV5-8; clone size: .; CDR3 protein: CASSFLATETQYF
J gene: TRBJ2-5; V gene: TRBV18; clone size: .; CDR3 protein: CGISPMGETQYF
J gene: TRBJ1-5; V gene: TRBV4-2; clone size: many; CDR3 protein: CASSQDRGGQPQHF
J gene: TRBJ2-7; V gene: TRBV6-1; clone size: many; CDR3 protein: CASSGQYSYEQYF
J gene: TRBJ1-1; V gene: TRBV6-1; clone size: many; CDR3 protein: CASSEAWGTGPNTEAFF
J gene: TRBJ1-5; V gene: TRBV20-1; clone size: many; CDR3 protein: CSARDLRGLGGQPQHF
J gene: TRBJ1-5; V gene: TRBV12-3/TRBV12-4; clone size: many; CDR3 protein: CASSRQKNQPQHF
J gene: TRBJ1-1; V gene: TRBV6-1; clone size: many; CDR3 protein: CASTKAVRGRAFF
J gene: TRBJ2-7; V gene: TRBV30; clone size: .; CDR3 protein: CAWTSGNYEQYF
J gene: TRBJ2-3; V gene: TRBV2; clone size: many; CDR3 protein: CASSDMGGYTDTQYF
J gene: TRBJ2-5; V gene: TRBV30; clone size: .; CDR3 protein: CAWSVPRSGPQETQYF
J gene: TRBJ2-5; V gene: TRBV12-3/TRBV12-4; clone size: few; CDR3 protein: CASLERGVQETQYF
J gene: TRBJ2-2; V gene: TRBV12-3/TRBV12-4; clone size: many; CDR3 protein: CASSIIAGGTGELFF
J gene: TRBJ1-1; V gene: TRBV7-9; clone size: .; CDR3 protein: CASSLAFGNTEAFF
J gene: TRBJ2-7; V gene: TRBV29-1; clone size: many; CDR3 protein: CSVEEQEGLEQYF
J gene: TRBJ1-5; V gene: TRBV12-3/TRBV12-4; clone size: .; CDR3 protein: CASSFWGPNQPQHF
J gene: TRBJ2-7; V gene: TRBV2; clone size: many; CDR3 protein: CASSGITSSYEQYF
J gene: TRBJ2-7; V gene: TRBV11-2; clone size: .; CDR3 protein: CASSKKIAGGPGEQYF
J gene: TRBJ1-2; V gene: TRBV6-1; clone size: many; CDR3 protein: CASTGIAGGYGYTF
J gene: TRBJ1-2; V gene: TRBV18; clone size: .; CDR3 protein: CASSPVGQGSGYTF
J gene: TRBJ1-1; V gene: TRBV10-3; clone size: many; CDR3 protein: CAISEFGDRAVGTEAFF
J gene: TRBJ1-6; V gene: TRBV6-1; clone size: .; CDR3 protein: CAGGDRWAPLHF